These 11 T cell receptor beta chains were all obtained from the same sample, sequenced in a study of PD-L1 blockade in urothelial cancer. Regarding time point: peripheral blood 6 weeks after treatment start. Sequenced by immunoSEQ multiplex PCR; TCRdb stores in-frame clones only, minus some. The sample includes about 50,000 clones, roughly 80% of them seen just once. The input for sequencing was PBMCs, taken around atezolizumab (anti-PD-L1) treatment. These receptors originate from a man aged 65 to 85 with urothelial cancer.

The rearrangement links TRBV18 to TRBJ1-5; tentatively, D is TRBD1 (5 bases). Germline V gives CDR1 KGHSH, CDR2 LQKENI. The CDR3 runs to 13 residues. V gave up 3 bases and J gave up 5 bases, with 8 bases separating them. The CDR3 reads CASSPETDQPQHF. The CDR3 DNA reads as TGTGCCAGCTCACCGGAGACAGATCAGCCCCAGCATTTT.

Concerning this clone itself: This CDR3 is also generated by other DNA sequences in the sample. The CDR3 sequence: CASSLDPGGMNTEAFF. Written as DNA, the CDR3 is TGCGCCAGCAGCTTGGATCCAGGGGGGATGAACACTGAAGCTTTCTTT. The rearrangement joins TRBV5-1 to TRBJ1-1; 7 bases are a match to TRBD1. CDR3 length: 16 amino acids. The junction had 5 bases not matched to a gene; V was cut back by 0 bases and J by 0 bases. Germline assignment: CDR1 SGHRS and CDR2 YFSETQ.

The J gene is TRBJ2-3, the V gene TRBV5-4; D is undetermined. This CDR3 comprises 14 residues. With 2 bases removed from V and 1 base from J, the gap between germline ends came to 8 bases. CDR1 and CDR2 (germline): SGHNT, YYREEE (reference sequence). Here the CDR3 DNA reads TGTGCCAGCAGCTTAGTCACGGGCACAGATACGCAGTATTTT. Translating it yields CASSLVTGTDTQYF.

The chain recombines TRBV11-2 with TRBJ2-7; TRBD2 aligns across 7 bases. Germline trimming cut 2 bases from V and 1 base from J; bases unmatched to any gene: 5. Germline V CDR1 and CDR2: SGHAT, FQNNGV. This CDR3 comprises 15 residues. The CDR3 protein is CASSLRAGESYEQYF. CDR3 coding DNA: TGTGCCAGCAGCTTAAGGGCGGGGGAATCCTACGAGCAGTACTTC.

The chain combines TRBV6-1 with TRBJ1-4; maybe TRBD1 (6 bases). This CDR3 has 14 amino acids. Per germline, CDR1 MNHNS and CDR2 SASEGT. The V end was cut by 2 bases, the J end by 8 bases, with 12 bases between. CDR3 sequence: CASSEIRGREKLFF. CDR3 coding DNA: TGTGCCAGCAGTGAAATCAGGGGAAGAGAAAAACTGTTTTTT.

The V call is TRBV7-9, the J call TRBJ2-5, with D tentatively TRBD1 (7 bases). CDR1 and CDR2 from the germline V gene are SEHNR and FQNEAQ (reference sequence). Trimming removed 5 bases from V and 5 bases from J, with 21 bases in between. The CDR3 loop spans 16 amino acids. This CDR3 reads CASSPEGGQRGETQYF. CDR3 nucleotides: TGTGCCAGCAGCCCAGAGGGGGGACAGAGGGGGGAGACCCAGTACTTC.

As DNA, the CDR3 is TGTGCCAGCAGCGCTACAGGGGGCGGCACAGATACGCAGTATTTT. Its translation is CASSATGGGTDTQYF. The chain couples TRBV9 to TRBJ2-3; the match to TRBD1 covers 9 bases. The ends lost 3 bases at V and 1 base at J; junction bases unmatched: 3. The CDR3 has 15 residues. Germline V gene data show CDR1 as SGDLS and CDR2 as YYNGEE.

In its sample, this clone was seen many times. The CDR3 loop reads CASSSMGVREDEQYF. The CDR3 region has the DNA TGTGCCAGCAGCTCGATGGGGGTTAGGGAGGACGAGCAGTACTTC. V gene TRBV7-8 combines with J gene TRBJ2-7; D might be TRBD2 (6 bases). The CDR3 totals 15 residues. Trimming took off 4 bases at V and 5 bases at J, with 18 bases between the two ends. The germline V gene has CDR1 SGHVS and CDR2 FQNEAQ. Full variable domain (missing parts from reference TRBV7-8 and TRBJ2-7): GAGVSQSPRYKVAKRGQDVALRCDPISGHVSLFWYQQALGQGPEFLTYFQNEAQLDKSGLPSDRFFAERPEGSVSTLKIQRTQQEDSAVYLCASSSMGVREDEQYFGPGTRLTVT.

The J gene is TRBJ2-1, the V gene TRBV7-2, with a possible D match to TRBD1 (5 bases). The CDR3 contains 13 residues. V shed 4 bases and J shed 8 bases, with 12 bases lying between them. CDR1 and CDR2 from the germline V gene are SGHTA and FQGNSA. The CDR3 loop is CASSSTVDHEQFF. In DNA form, the CDR3 reads TGTGCCAGCAGCTCGACAGTGGACCATGAGCAGTTCTTC.

The chain links TRBV7-3 to TRBJ2-1; TRBD1 agrees at 7 bases. The germline V gene has CDR1 SGHTA and CDR2 FQGTGA. The CDR3 has 15 amino acids. V gave up 2 bases and J gave up 6 bases; unmatched junction bases: 7. CDR3 nucleotide sequence: TGTGCCAGCAGCTTATCGGCAGGGGGAATCAATGAGCAGTTCTTC. Its protein product is CASSLSAGGINEQFF.

The sample holds many counts of this clone. The V and J genes are TRBV29-1 and TRBJ1-2; the match to TRBD1 covers 8 bases. From germline, CDR1 is SQVTM and CDR2 ANQGSEA. CDR3 length: 13 amino acids. V was pared by 4 bases and J by 4 bases, with 5 bases of the junction left unmatched. CDR3 region: CSVGDRSGYGYTF. Written as DNA, the CDR3 is TGCAGCGTTGGGGACAGGTCGGGCTATGGCTACACCTTC.